The clone carrying this T cell receptor beta chain was observed at least ten times. Antigen: not known. This record belongs to a study of T-cell reconstitution after alpha-beta-depleted transplantation in children. TCRbeta library preparation incorporated unique molecular identifiers. Using its own MiXCR run on the PCR reads, TCRdb lists one record per CDR3 protein. The sample lists about 6,700 distinct CDR3 sequences, more than 15% occurring once. The CDR3 covers 14 residues. Looked up from germline, CDR1 is SGDLS and CDR2 is YYNGEE. V was clipped by 0 bases and J by 5 bases; unmatched bases: 3. General study findings and limits: Newly made T cells mostly supplied T-cell counts and diversity one year after transplant. The origin of high day-60 TCRbeta diversity in some patients lay in surviving recipient T cells and thymic progenitors. Expanded graft clones, several hundred of them, were reportedly the source of alpha-beta T cells about two months after transplant.

This TCR was recovered from a boy between 2 and 10 years old with acute lymphoblastic leukemia, due to receive a stem cell transplant. Sequenced here: PBMCs, sampled before TCRalphabeta/CD19-depleted stem cell transplant. This rearrangement joins TRBV9 to TRBJ2-3; the match to TRBD2 covers 7 bases. CDR3: CASSVESSGDTQYF. In nucleotides, the CDR3 is TGTGCCAGCAGCGTAGAGTCTAGCGGAGATACGCAGTATTTT.